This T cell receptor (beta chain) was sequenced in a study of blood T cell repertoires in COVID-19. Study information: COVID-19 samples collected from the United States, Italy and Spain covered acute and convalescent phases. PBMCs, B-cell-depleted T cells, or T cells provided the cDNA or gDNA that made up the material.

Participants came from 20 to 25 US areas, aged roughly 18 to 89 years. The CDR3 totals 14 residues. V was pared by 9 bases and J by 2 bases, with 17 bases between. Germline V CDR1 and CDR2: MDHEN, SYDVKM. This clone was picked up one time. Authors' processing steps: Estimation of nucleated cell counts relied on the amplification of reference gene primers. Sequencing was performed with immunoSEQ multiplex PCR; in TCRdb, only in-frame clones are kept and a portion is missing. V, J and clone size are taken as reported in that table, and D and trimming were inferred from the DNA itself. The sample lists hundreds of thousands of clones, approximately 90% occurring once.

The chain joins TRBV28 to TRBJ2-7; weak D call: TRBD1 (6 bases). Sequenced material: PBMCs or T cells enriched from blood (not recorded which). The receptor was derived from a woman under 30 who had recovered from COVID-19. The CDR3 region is CASNRPTGAYEQYF. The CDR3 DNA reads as TGTGCCAGTAACCGTCCGACAGGAGCCTACGAGCAGTACTTC.